The entry that follows covers one T cell receptor beta chain sequence. The antigen is unknown. TCRdb's table, derived via immunoSEQ multiplex PCR, lists solely in-frame clones and lacks some. The sample holds about 140,000 clones. This entry is derived from a study of T cell responses to AZD1222 COVID-19 vaccine. Trimming took off 5 bases at V and 1 base at J, with 14 bases between the two ends. CDR3 length equals 15 residues. Per germline, CDR1 SGHNT and CDR2 YENEEA. General study findings and limits: Donor demographics were predominantly white British with a female majority; clonal diversity may be underestimated. Recipients of AZD1222 seropositive at baseline numbered only 5 or 6. Repertoires were collected only later (after the peak T cell response had occurred). Increases in Spike-specific TCR breadth and depth were seen after two AZD1222 doses.

Input material: peripheral blood. The receptor was isolated from an adult in good health. The genes are TRBV11-3 and TRBJ1-1; perhaps TRBD1 as D (5 bases). The CDR3 sequence: CASSTHVGANTEAFF. The CDR3 DNA reads as TGTGCCAGCAGCACCCATGTCGGGGCGAACACTGAAGCTTTCTTT.